This record looks at one T cell receptor beta chain sequence and its context. Seattle researchers signed up patients amid active infection and tracked them longitudinally. This CDR3 spans 17 amino acids. CDR1 and CDR2 (germline): WNHNN, SYGVQD (reference sequence). V was pared by 2 bases and J by 7 bases, with 23 bases between. In the original analysis: From reference gene primer amplification, estimates of nucleated cell counts were derived. Generated by immunoSEQ multiplex PCR, the TCRdb table keeps only in-frame clones and is missing some. V, J and clone size reflect that table, while D and trimming were determined from the DNA. The sample contains about 200,000 clones, 80% to 95% of which appear only once. The sample is drawn from a study of blood T cell repertoires in COVID-19. Background on the study: The samples span acute and convalescent COVID-19 from the United States, Italy and Spain.

The sequenced sample was peripheral blood. The gene calls are TRBV10-1 and TRBJ2-5, with D maybe TRBD1 (6 bases). The sequence derives from a man in his fifties or sixties with COVID-19, enrolled during active disease. The DNA for the CDR3 is TGCGCCAGCAGTGAGGTCGAGCGGAAGGGGGTGAAATGGACCCAGTACTTC. Protein: CASSEVERKGVKWTQYF.